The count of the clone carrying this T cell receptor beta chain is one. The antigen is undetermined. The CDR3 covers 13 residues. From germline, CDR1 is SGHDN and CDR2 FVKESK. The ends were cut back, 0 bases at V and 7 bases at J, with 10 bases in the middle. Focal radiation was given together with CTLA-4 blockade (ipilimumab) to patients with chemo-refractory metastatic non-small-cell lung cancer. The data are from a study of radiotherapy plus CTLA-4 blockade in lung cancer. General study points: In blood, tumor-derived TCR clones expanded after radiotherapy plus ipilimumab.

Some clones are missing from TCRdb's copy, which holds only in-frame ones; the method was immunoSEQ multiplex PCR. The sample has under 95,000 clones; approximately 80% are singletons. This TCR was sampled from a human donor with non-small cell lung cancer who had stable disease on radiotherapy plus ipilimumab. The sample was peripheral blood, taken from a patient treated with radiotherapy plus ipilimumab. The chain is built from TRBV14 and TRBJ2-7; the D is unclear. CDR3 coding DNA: TGTGCCAGCAGCCAAGATTTGGCTGGTGAGCAGTACTTC. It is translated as CASSQDLAGEQYF. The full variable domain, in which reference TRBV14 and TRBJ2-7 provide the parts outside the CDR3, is EAGVTQFPSHSVIEKGQTVTLRCDPISGHDNLYWYRRVMGKEIKFLLHFVKESKQDESGMPNNRFLAERTGGTYSTLKVQPAELEDSGVYFCASSQDLAGEQYFGPGTRLTVT.